This T cell receptor (beta chain) was retrieved from a study of PD-L1 blockade in urothelial cancer. Study context: Patients commenced atezolizumab in about 2014, and it was given at 1,200 mg intravenously every 3 weeks. Prior chemotherapy ranged from 0 to 3 regimens per patient.

CDR1 is SEHNR, CDR2 FQNEAQ, per germline (reference sequence). V shed 4 bases and J shed 2 bases, with 6 bases lying between them. The length of the CDR3 is 12 residues. The cohort comprised individuals with locally advanced or metastatic urothelial carcinoma. Added to each PCR by spiking were synthetic TCR analog templates. Generated by immunoSEQ multiplex PCR, the TCRdb table keeps only in-frame clones and is missing some. The sample consists of more than 85,000 clones, 91% of them appearing once. The sequence derives from a woman older than 75 with urothelial cancer. V is TRBV7-9 and J is TRBJ2-7; unclear D gene. Sequencing was performed on PBMCs, taken around atezolizumab (anti-PD-L1) treatment. The CDR3 DNA sequence: TGTGCCAGCAGCTCCTCAGCCTACGAGCAGTACTTC. Translating it yields CASSSSAYEQYF.